The 29 T cell receptor beta chains reported below all come from one sample, sequenced in a study of Graves' ophthalmopathy and Graves' hyperthyroidism. The sequenced template was RNA, covering the TCR beta CDR3 region. HTBI-primed first-round RT-PCR preceded second-round multiplex PCR. Each CDR3 protein is one row after TCRdb ran MiXCR on the multiplex PCR reads. The sample holds 650,000 to 800,000 distinct CDR3 sequences, about 40% seen once. Material for sequencing was peripheral blood. Receptor source: an adult man with Graves' ophthalmopathy.

This rearrangement joins TRBV30 to TRBJ1-3; the D is unclear. The V gene lost 2 bases and the J gene lost 2 bases, with 4 bases spanning the gap. Germline CDR1 and CDR2: GTSNPN and SVGIG (reference sequence). The CDR3 is 12 amino acids. The CDR3 DNA reads as TGTGCCTGGAGTCCCCCTGGAAACACCATATATTTT. The encoded protein is CAWSPPGNTIYF.

The chain employs TRBV29-1 and TRBJ2-5; 10 bases align to TRBD2. The germline V gene encodes CDR1 SQVTM and CDR2 ANQGSEA. The CDR3 runs 14 residues. V was pared by 6 bases and J by 5 bases, with 9 bases of the junction left unmatched. CDR3 sequence: CSVVGSGGAETQYF. CDR3 coding DNA: TGCAGCGTCGTCGGAAGCGGGGGGGCGGAGACCCAGTACTTC.

Notes on this clonotype: A read error is possible here, since a much larger clone lies one base away. This chain joins TRBV10-3 and TRBJ2-2; 12 bases map to TRBD1. The germline V gene encodes CDR1 ENHRY and CDR2 SYGVKD. CDR3 length: 15 amino acids. The V segment lost 10 bases and the J segment 2 bases; nucleotides outside the gene matches: 5. This CDR3 is CASGGTGGNTGELFF. DNA for the CDR3: TGTGCCAGCGGAGGGACAGGGGGCAACACCGGGGAGCTGTTTTTT.

This clonotype was seen ten or more times. One base away lies a much larger clone, so this may be a sequencing read error. The chain joins TRBV25-1 to TRBJ2-5, with TRBD1 as a possible D gene (5 bases). V dropped 7 bases and J dropped 0 bases, with 9 bases sitting between them. CDR3 length equals 13 residues. CDR1 is MGHDK, CDR2 SYGVNS, per germline. CDR3 DNA sequence: TGTGCCAGCATCCCAGGGAACCAAGAGACCCAGTACTTC. Protein: CASIPGNQETQYF. The full variable domain, rest sourced from reference TRBV25-1 and TRBJ2-5, is EADIYQTPRYLVIGTGKKITLECSQTMGHDKMYWYQQDPGMELHLIHYSYGVNSTEKGDLSSESTVSRIRTEHFPLTLESARPSHTSQYLCASIPGNQETQYFGPGTRLLVL.

Many counts were recorded for this clonotype. V is TRBV7-9 and J is TRBJ2-5; D is perhaps TRBD2 (5 bases). This CDR3 contains 16 residues. The germline V gene has CDR1 SEHNR and CDR2 FQNEAQ (reference sequence). V gave up 5 bases and J gave up 1 base, with 17 bases separating them. CDR3 region: CASSDYTTGFQETQYF. CDR3 bases: TGTGCCAGCAGCGATTACACCACGGGATTCCAAGAGACCCAGTACTTC.

This clonotype has ten or more counts. The chain employs TRBV7-8 and TRBJ1-1, with D unresolved. CDR1 is SGHVS, CDR2 FQNEAQ, per germline. Deletions cut 1 base from V and 8 bases from J, with 14 bases between. The CDR3 has 14 amino acids. Here the CDR3 DNA reads TGTGCCAGCAGCTTAGTCCTCTGGGATACAGAAGCTTTCTTT. Residues: CASSLVLWDTEAFF. The full variable domain, in which reference TRBV7-8 and TRBJ1-1 provide the parts outside the CDR3, is GAGVSQSPRYKVAKRGQDVALRCDPISGHVSLFWYQQALGQGPEFLTYFQNEAQLDKSGLPSDRFFAERPEGSVSTLKIQRTQQEDSAVYLCASSLVLWDTEAFFGQGTRLTVV.

The rearrangement uses TRBV9 and TRBJ2-3, with 9 nucleotides matching TRBD2. Per the germline V gene, CDR1 is SGDLS and CDR2 is YYNGEE. Trimming took 5 bases from V and 3 from J; bases not matched to a gene: 7. The CDR3 consists of 15 residues. CDR3 amino acids: CASSALAGRTDTQYF. The CDR3 DNA reads TGTGCCAGCAGTGCCCTAGCGGGAAGGACAGATACGCAGTATTTT. The full variable domain, in which reference TRBV9 and TRBJ2-3 provide the parts outside the CDR3, is DSGVTQTPKHLITATGQRVTLRCSPRSGDLSVYWYQQSLDQGLQFLIQYYNGEERAKGNILERFSAQQFPDLHSELNLSSLELGDSALYFCASSALAGRTDTQYFGPGTRLTVL.

This clonotype was seen at least ten times. The rearrangement uses TRBV6-5 and TRBJ1-4, with 7 nucleotides matching TRBD1. Unmatched junction bases numbered 9, after V lost 9 bases and J lost 5 bases. From germline, CDR1 is MNHEY and CDR2 SVGAGI. The CDR3 spans 14 residues. The CDR3 sequence: CASRTGTVNEKLFF. CDR3 in DNA: TGTGCCAGTAGGACCGGGACAGTAAATGAAAAACTGTTTTTT.

In this sample, this clonotype turned up once. Since a much larger clone is just one base distant, this may be a read error. The rearrangement joins TRBV7-6 to TRBJ2-7; D tentatively fits TRBD1 or TRBD2 (5 bases each). CDR3 size: 14 residues. The V and J ends lost 5 bases and 5 bases respectively, with 16 bases between them. Germline CDR1 is SGHVS and CDR2 is FNYEAQ. CDR3 region: CASSHRDGDHEQYF. The CDR3 nucleotides read TGTGCCAGCAGCCACCGGGACGGGGACCACGAGCAGTACTTC.

This clonotype was recorded only once. The V call is TRBV5-8, the J call TRBJ2-2, with 11 positions matching TRBD1. Trimming cost V 3 bases and J 5 bases; bases outside gene matches: 9. Germline V gives CDR1 SGHTS, CDR2 YDEGEE. This CDR3 contains 17 residues. The CDR3 DNA reads TGTGCCAGCAGCTACTCTTGGACAGGGGGCTTGACCGGGGAGCTGTTTTTT. This translates into CASSYSWTGGLTGELFF.

This clonotype was seen a handful of times. CDR3 residues: CASSPERTGSSERQYF. The CDR3 coding sequence is TGTGCCAGCAGCCCTGAACGGACAGGGAGTAGCGAACGGCAGTACTTC. V usage is TRBV7-2 and J usage is TRBJ2-7; 8 nucleotides agree with TRBD1. V was pared by 5 bases and J by 9 bases, with 18 bases of the junction left unmatched. Looked up from germline, CDR1 is SGHTA and CDR2 is FQGNSA. The CDR3 sequence is 16 residues long.

This clonotype came up many times. The gene calls are TRBV7-9 and TRBJ2-7; 8 bases are a match to TRBD2. CDR1 and CDR2 from the germline V gene are SEHNR and FQNEAQ (reference sequence). The CDR3 loop spans 15 amino acids. Trimming took 1 base from V and 3 from J; bases not matched to a gene: 5. CDR3 sequence reads: CASSLGSSGFYEQYF. In DNA, the CDR3 is TGTGCCAGCAGCTTAGGCTCTAGCGGGTTCTACGAGCAGTACTTC.

This clonotype appeared a few times. The V call is TRBV29-1, the J call TRBJ2-5, with D perhaps TRBD2 (6 bases). CDR1 is SQVTM and CDR2 is ANQGSEA in the germline V gene. This CDR3 is 11 amino acids long. V dropped 3 bases and J dropped 5 bases, with 7 bases sitting between them. For the CDR3, the DNA is TGCAGCGTTGATGGGGGGGAGACCCAGTACTTC. Its protein product is CSVDGGETQYF.

The chain is built from TRBV12-3 or TRBV12-4 and TRBJ2-7, with 13 bases matching TRBD2. The junction had 3 bases not matched to a gene; V was cut back by 1 base and J by 3 bases. The CDR3 totals 16 residues. The CDR3 region is CASSLVLAGGVYEQYF. As DNA, the CDR3 is TGTGCCAGCAGTTTAGTACTAGCGGGAGGGGTCTACGAGCAGTACTTC.

Turning to this clonotype: A read error may account for a junction end that differs from germline. The chain employs TRBV7-2 and TRBJ2-5; TRBD1 is a possible D gene (5 bases). The CDR3 covers 13 residues. Germline loops: CDR1 SGHTA, CDR2 FQGNSA. CDR3 region: CASSYRTQETRYF. The CDR3 nucleotides are TGTGCTAGCAGCTACAGGACCCAAGAGACCCGGTACTTC.

This clonotype was seen more than once but under ten times. CDR3 sequence: CASSPSDSSSGANVLTF. The CDR3, as DNA: TGCGCCAGCAGCCCCTCGGACAGTTCCTCTGGGGCCAACGTCCTGACTTTC. This chain uses TRBV4-3 with TRBJ2-6; maybe TRBD1 (6 bases). Germline lookup yields CDR1 LGHNA and CDR2 YSLEER. This CDR3 has 17 amino acids. V gave up 4 bases and J gave up 0 bases, with 13 bases separating them.

This clonotype was detected many times. The V and J genes are TRBV20-1 and TRBJ1-6; D is possibly TRBD1 (5 bases). CDR1 and CDR2 (germline): DFQATT, SNEGSKA (reference sequence). Deletions cut 3 bases from V and 5 bases from J, with 14 bases between. This CDR3 has 15 residues. The CDR3 protein is CSARAGGSDNSPLHF. The CDR3 bases are TGCAGTGCTAGGGCGGGGGGGTCGGATAATTCACCCCTCCACTTT.

V gene TRBV10-3 combines with J gene TRBJ2-2; 7 bases align to TRBD1. After removal of 6 bases from V and 5 bases from J, the junction contained 6 bases not matched to a gene. CDR1 is ENHRY and CDR2 is SYGVKD in the germline V gene. This CDR3 has 14 residues. The CDR3 here is CAISGDRETGELFF. CDR3 nucleotide sequence: TGTGCCATCAGCGGCGACAGGGAAACCGGGGAGCTGTTTTTT.

This clonotype came up many times. The chain recombines TRBV6-6 with TRBJ2-7; tentatively, D is TRBD1 (6 bases). Trimming removed 2 bases at V and 0 bases at J, with 8 bases between. The CDR3 covers 14 residues. CDR1 and CDR2 (germline): MNHNY, SVGAGI (reference sequence). The CDR3 nucleotides are TGTGCCAGCAGTTACACGGACAGCTCCTACGAGCAGTACTTC. This codes for CASSYTDSSYEQYF.

V gene TRBV27 combines with J gene TRBJ1-4, with 9 bases fitting TRBD1. The germline V gene encodes CDR1 MNHEY and CDR2 SMNVEV (reference sequence). V dropped 5 bases and J dropped 10; count of bases not matched to a gene: 8. The CDR3 runs 14 residues. The CDR3 here is CASSRTGDEGKLFF. CDR3 in DNA: TGTGCCAGCAGTAGGACAGGGGATGAGGGAAAACTGTTTTTT. The whole variable domain, remainder taken from reference TRBV27 and TRBJ1-4, is EAQVTQNPRYLITVTGKKLTVTCSQNMNHEYMSWYRQDPGLGLRQIYYSMNVEVTDKGDVPEGYKVSRKEKRNFPLILESPSPNQTSLYFCASSRTGDEGKLFFGSGTQLSVL.

This clonotype was found many times. The chain combines TRBV2 with TRBJ2-5; D perhaps matches TRBD1 (6 bases). Germline V gene lookup returns CDR1 SNHLY and CDR2 FYNNEI. CDR3 length: 12 amino acids. V dropped 9 bases and J dropped 7 bases, with 15 bases sitting between them. The CDR3 spells CAREQTRGTQYF. The CDR3 nucleotides read TGTGCCAGAGAGCAGACCAGGGGGACCCAGTACTTC.

The CDR3 loop is CASTPPLNYGYTF. CDR3 DNA sequence: TGTGCCAGCACCCCCCCCCTTAACTATGGCTACACCTTC. V usage is TRBV4-2 and J usage is TRBJ1-2; D is undetermined. Between the trimmed V and J ends, which lost 7 bases and 1 base, there was a span of 10 bases. Germline assignment: CDR1 LGHNA and CDR2 YNFKEQ. This CDR3 comprises 13 residues.

This clonotype showed up many times. CDR3 bases: TGTGCCACCAGTGAGTACACAGGGATGTCGGTCACCGGGGAGCTGTTTTTT. Its protein product is CATSEYTGMSVTGELFF. V and J are TRBV24-1 and TRBJ2-2; a possible D gene is TRBD1 (6 bases). Trimming pared 4 bases from V and 4 bases from J, leaving 18 bases between. Germline V gene lookup returns CDR1 KGHDR and CDR2 SFDVKD. This CDR3 has 17 amino acids.

This clonotype was found a few times. The chain's CDR3 is CASSPRTLPAEQYF. CDR3 DNA sequence: TGTGCCAGCAGTCCCCGGACCTTACCAGCCGAGCAGTACTTC. The chain links TRBV2 to TRBJ2-7, with no clear D. Germline loops: CDR1 SNHLY, CDR2 FYNNEI. CDR3 size: 14 residues. The V end was cut by 5 bases, the J end by 6 bases, with 17 bases between.

This clonotype has a handful of counts. J is TRBJ2-7 and V is TRBV6-5; 7 positions match TRBD1. Germline V gene data show CDR1 as MNHEY and CDR2 as SVGAGI. The CDR3 runs to 15 residues. V shed 5 bases, J shed 2 bases, and the junction held 9 bases outside the gene matches. The CDR3 reads CASSANEGATYEQYF. The CDR3 DNA follows: TGTGCCAGCAGTGCCAACGAGGGGGCCACCTACGAGCAGTACTTC.

V and J are TRBV12-3 or TRBV12-4 and TRBJ2-7; possibly TRBD2 for D (5 bases). The V end lost 8 bases, the J end lost 8 bases, and 16 bases lay between the germline ends. This CDR3 has 12 amino acids. The CDR3 DNA is TGTGCCAGCGGTTCTCGAGGGATGAAGCAGTACTTC. Translation: CASGSRGMKQYF.

With regard to this clonotype: A much bigger clone sits one base away, suggesting this may be a read error. The chain has TRBV27 and TRBJ1-1; tentatively, D is TRBD1 (5 bases). The CDR3 has 13 amino acids. Trimming removed 7 bases at V and 1 base at J, with 10 bases between. The V gene's germline CDR1 is MNHEY and CDR2 SMNVEV (reference sequence). CDR3 residues: CASTSGGNTEAFF. The CDR3 coding sequence is TGTGCCAGCACCTCGGGGGGGAACACTGAAGCTTTCTTT.

This sequence joins TRBV20-1 and TRBJ2-5; D is ambiguous. This CDR3 is 13 amino acids long. V lost 6 bases and J 5 bases, leaving 16 bases between the germline ends. Germline assignment: CDR1 DFQATT and CDR2 SNEGSKA (reference sequence). CDR3 in amino acids: CSAQTNPGETQYF. As DNA, the CDR3 is TGCAGTGCGCAGACGAATCCCGGGGAGACCCAGTACTTC.

The chain employs TRBV6-6 and TRBJ1-1; D unresolved. The germline V gene has CDR1 MNHNY and CDR2 SVGAGI (reference sequence). The CDR3 is 15 residues long. Between the trimmed V and J ends, which lost 1 base and 2 bases, there was a span of 11 bases. CDR3: CASSYLSAANTEAFF. In nucleotides, the CDR3 is TGTGCCAGCAGTTACTTATCGGCGGCTAACACTGAAGCTTTCTTT.